This entry describes one T cell receptor (beta chain). This CDR3 comprises 14 residues. Germline values: CDR1 SQVTM, CDR2 ANQGSEA. V shed 6 bases, J shed 4 bases, and the junction held 8 bases outside the gene matches. The data are from a study of blood T cell repertoires in COVID-19. Original methodology: Scientists estimated how many nucleated cells there were by amplifying reference gene primers. Profiling relied on immunoSEQ multiplex PCR, and the TCRdb table lists in-frame clones only, not all of them. The V and J calls and clone size come from that table; D and trimming were worked out from the DNA. The sample lists 240,000 or so clones, around 90% seen once, with roughly 0.8% in the top ten.

Input material: peripheral blood. The TCR was taken from a woman under 40 with acute or convalescent COVID-19. The chain couples TRBV29-1 to TRBJ2-1, with 8 positions matching TRBD1. In DNA form, the CDR3 reads TGCAGCGTGGCCACTGGACAGGGTTACAATGAGCAGTTCTTC. The encoded protein is CSVATGQGYNEQFF.